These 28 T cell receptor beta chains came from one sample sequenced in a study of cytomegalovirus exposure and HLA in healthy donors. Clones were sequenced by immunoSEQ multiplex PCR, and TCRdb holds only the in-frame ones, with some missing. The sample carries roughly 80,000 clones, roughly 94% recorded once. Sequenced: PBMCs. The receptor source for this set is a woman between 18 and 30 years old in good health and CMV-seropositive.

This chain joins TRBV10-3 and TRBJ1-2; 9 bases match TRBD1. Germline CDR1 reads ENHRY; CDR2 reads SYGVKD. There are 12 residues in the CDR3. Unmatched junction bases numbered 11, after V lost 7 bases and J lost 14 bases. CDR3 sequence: CAITEADRGFTF. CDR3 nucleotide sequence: TGTGCCATCACGGAGGCGGACAGGGGTTTTACCTTC.

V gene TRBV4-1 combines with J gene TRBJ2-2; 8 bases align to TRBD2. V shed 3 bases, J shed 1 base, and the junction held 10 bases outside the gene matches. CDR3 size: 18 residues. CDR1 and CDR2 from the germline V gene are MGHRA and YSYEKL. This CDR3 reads CASSHSGIPLVNTGELFF. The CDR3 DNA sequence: TGCGCCAGCAGCCATAGCGGGATTCCGCTGGTGAACACCGGGGAGCTGTTTTTT.

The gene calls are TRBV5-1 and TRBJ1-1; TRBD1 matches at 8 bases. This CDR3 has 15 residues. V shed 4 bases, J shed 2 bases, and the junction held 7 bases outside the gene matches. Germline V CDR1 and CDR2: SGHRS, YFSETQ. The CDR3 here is CASSGGQGVNTEAFF. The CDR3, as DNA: TGCGCCAGCAGCGGAGGACAGGGAGTTAACACTGAAGCTTTCTTT. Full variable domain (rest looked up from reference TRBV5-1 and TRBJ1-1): KAGVTQTPRYLIKTRGQQVTLSCSPISGHRSVSWYQQTPGQGLQFLFEYFSETQRNKGNFPGRFSGRQFSNSRSEMNVSTLELGDSALYLCASSGGQGVNTEAFFGQGTRLTVV.

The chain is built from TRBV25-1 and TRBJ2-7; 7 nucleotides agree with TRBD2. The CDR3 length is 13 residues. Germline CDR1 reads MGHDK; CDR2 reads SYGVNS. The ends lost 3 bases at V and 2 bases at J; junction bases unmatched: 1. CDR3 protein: CASSDTSAYEQYF. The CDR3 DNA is TGTGCCAGCAGTGATACTAGCGCCTACGAGCAGTACTTC.

The CDR3 DNA is TGCGCCAGCAGCTTCGGAGGGGACCCCTACGAGCAGTACTTC. Protein: CASSFGGDPYEQYF. The chain couples TRBV5-1 to TRBJ2-7; TRBD2 is a possible D gene (6 bases). The CDR3 loop spans 14 amino acids. V dropped 2 bases and J dropped 2 bases, with 11 bases sitting between them. Germline V CDR1 and CDR2: SGHRS, YFSETQ.

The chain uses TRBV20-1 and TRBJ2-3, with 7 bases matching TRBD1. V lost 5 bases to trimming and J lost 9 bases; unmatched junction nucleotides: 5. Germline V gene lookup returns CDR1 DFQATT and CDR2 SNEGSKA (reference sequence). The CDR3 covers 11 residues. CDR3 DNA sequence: TGCAGTGCTCGACCACAGGGGACGCAGTATTTT. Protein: CSARPQGTQYF.

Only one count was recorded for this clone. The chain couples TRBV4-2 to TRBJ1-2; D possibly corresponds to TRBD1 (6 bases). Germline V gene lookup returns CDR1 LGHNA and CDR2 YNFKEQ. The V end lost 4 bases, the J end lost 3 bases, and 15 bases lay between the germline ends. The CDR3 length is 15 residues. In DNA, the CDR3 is TGTGCCAGCAGCCTGGTACGGACAGCCGACTATGGCTACACCTTC. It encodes CASSLVRTADYGYTF.

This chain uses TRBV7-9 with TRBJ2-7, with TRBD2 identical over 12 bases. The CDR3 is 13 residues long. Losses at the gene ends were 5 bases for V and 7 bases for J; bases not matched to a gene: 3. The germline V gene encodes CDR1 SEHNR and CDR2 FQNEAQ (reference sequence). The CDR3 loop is CASSIGLAGEQYF. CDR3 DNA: TGTGCCAGCAGCATCGGACTAGCGGGAGAGCAGTACTTC.

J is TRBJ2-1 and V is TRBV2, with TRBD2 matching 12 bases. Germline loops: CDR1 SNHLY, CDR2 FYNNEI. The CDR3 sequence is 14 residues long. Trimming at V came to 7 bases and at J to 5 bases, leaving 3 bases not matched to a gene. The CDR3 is CASTSGRAHNEQFF. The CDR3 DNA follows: TGTGCCAGCACTAGCGGGAGGGCTCACAATGAGCAGTTCTTC.

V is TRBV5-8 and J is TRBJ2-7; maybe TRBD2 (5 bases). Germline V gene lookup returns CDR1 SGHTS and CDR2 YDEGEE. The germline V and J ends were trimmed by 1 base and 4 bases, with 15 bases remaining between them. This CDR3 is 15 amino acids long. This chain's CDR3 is CASSLWAGKKYEQYF. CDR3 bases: TGTGCCAGCAGCTTGTGGGCGGGTAAAAAATACGAGCAGTACTTC.

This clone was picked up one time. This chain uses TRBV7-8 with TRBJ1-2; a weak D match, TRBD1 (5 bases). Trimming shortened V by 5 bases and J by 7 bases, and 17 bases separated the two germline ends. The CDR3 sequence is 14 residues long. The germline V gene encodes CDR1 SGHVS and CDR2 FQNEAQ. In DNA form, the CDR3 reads TGTGCCAGCAGCCTGGAGGGTAGGGGAGTTGGCTACACCTTC. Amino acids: CASSLEGRGVGYTF.

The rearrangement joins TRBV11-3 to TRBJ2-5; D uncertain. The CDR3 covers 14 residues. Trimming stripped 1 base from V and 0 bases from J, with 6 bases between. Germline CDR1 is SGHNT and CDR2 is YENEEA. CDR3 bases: TGTGCCAGCAGCTTAGGCAGGAACCAAGAGACCCAGTACTTC. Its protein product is CASSLGRNQETQYF.

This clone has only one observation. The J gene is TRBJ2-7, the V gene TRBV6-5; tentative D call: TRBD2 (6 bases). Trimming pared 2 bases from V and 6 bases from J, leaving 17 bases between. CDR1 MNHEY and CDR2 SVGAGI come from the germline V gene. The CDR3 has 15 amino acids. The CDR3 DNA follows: TGTGCCAGCAGTTACACGGGACTTATGGGTGGCGAGCAGTACTTC. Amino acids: CASSYTGLMGGEQYF.

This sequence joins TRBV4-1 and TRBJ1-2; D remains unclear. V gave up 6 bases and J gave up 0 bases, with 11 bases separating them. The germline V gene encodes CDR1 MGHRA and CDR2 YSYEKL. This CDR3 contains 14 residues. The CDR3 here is CASRETTTNYGYTF. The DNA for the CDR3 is TGCGCCAGCAGAGAAACGACAACTAACTATGGCTACACCTTC.

CDR3 DNA: TGTGCCAGCACGGGGGGACTACAAGAGACCCAGTACTTC. This gives the protein CASTGGLQETQYF. The chain has TRBV28 and TRBJ2-5; TRBD2 matches 7 bases. The J segment lost 2 bases and the V segment lost 7 bases, leaving 4 bases of the junction unmatched. Germline V gene sequence: CDR1 MDHEN, CDR2 SYDVKM. CDR3 length: 13 residues.

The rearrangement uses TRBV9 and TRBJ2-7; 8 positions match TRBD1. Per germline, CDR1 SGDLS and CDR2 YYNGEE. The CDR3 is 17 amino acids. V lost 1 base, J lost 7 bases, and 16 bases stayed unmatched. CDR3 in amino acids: CASSVSSGAGGAGEQYF. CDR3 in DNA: TGTGCCAGCAGCGTAAGCTCCGGGGCAGGGGGCGCGGGGGAGCAGTACTTC.

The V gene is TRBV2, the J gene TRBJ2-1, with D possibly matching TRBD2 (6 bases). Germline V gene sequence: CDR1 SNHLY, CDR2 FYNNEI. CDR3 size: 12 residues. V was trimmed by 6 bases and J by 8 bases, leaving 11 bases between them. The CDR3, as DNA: TGTGCCAGCAGCTACGGAGGGGATGAGCAGTTCTTC. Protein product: CASSYGGDEQFF.

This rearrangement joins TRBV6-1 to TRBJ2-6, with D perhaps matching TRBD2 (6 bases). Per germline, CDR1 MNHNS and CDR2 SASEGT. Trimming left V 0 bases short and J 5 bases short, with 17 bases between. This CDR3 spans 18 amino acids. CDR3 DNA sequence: TGTGCCAGCAGTGAAGCGGGCTGGGGGGTATTGTGGGCCAACGTCCTGACTTTC. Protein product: CASSEAGWGVLWANVLTF.

CDR3 bases: TGCGCCAGCAGTGCTCGCGGCCCGGGACTAGCTTCCTACGAGCAGTACTTC. This codes for CASSARGPGLASYEQYF. The gene calls are TRBV10-1 and TRBJ2-7; 9 bases are a match to TRBD2. V gave up 4 bases and J gave up 1 base; unmatched junction bases: 11. Germline CDR1 WNHNN, CDR2 SYGVQD (reference sequence). CDR3 size: 17 residues.

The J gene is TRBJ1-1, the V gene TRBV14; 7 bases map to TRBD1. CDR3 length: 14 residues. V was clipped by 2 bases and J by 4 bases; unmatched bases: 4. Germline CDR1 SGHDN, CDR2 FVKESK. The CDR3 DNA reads TGTGCCAGCAGCCAAAATTCAGGGGGCACTGAAGCTTTCTTT. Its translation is CASSQNSGGTEAFF.

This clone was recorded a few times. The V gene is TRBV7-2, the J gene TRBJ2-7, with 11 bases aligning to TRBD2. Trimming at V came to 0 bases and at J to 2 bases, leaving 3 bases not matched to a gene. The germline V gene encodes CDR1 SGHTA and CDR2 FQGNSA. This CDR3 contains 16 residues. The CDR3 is CASSLAGSGRAYEQYF. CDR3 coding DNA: TGTGCCAGCAGCTTAGCCGGTAGCGGGAGGGCCTACGAGCAGTACTTC.

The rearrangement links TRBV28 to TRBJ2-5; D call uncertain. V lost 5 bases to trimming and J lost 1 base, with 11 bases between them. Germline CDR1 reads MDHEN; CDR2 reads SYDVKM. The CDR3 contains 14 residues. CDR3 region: CASSTTTIQETQYF. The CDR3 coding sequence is TGTGCCAGCAGTACCACGACAATCCAAGAGACCCAGTACTTC.

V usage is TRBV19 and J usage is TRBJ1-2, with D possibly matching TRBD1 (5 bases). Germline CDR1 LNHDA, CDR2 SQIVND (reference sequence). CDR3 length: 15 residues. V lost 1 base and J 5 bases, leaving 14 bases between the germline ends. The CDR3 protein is CASSIGAGKVYGYTF. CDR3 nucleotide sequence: TGTGCCAGTAGTATAGGTGCAGGGAAGGTTTATGGCTACACCTTC.

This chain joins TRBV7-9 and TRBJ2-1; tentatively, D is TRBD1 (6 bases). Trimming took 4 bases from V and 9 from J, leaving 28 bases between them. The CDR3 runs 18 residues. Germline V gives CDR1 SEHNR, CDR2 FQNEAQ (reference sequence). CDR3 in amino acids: CASSSFMGTRIKVSEQFF. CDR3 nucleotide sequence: TGTGCCAGCAGCTCCTTTATGGGGACACGAATTAAGGTCAGTGAGCAGTTCTTC.

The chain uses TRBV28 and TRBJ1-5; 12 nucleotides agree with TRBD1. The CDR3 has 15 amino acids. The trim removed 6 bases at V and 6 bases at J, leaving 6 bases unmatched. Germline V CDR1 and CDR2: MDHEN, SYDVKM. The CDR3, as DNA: TGTGCCAGCAGACCGGGACAGGGGGCGTTTCAGCCCCAGCATTTT. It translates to CASRPGQGAFQPQHF.

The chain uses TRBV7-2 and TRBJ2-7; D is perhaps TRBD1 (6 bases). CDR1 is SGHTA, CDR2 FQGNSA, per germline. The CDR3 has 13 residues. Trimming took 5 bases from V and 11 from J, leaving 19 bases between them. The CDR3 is CASSPTLSGVKYF. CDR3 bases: TGTGCCAGCAGCCCCACCTTGTCAGGGGTTAAGTACTTC.

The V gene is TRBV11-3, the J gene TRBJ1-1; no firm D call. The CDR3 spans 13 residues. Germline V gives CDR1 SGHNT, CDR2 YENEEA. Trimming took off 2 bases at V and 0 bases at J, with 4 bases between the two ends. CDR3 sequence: CASSLTVNTEAFF. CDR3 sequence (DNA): TGTGCCAGCAGCTTAACGGTGAACACTGAAGCTTTCTTT. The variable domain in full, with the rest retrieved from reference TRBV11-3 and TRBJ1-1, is EAGVVQSPRYKIIEKKQPVAFWCNPISGHNTLYWYLQNLGQGPELLIRYENEEAVDDSQLPKDRFSAERLKGVDSTLKIQPAELGDSAVYLCASSLTVNTEAFFGQGTRLTVV.

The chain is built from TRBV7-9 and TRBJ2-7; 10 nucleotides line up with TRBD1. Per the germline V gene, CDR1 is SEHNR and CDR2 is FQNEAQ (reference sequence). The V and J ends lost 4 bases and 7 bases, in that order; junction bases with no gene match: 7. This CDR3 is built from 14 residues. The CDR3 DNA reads TGTGCCAGCAGCTCCTGGGACAGGGGTGAAGAGCAGTACTTC. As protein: CASSSWDRGEEQYF.